This entry describes one T cell receptor beta chain. The CDR3 spans 17 residues. The germline gives CDR1 MDHEN, CDR2 SYDVKM. Trimming removed 6 bases from V and 4 bases from J; junction bases left unmatched: 13. These data come from a study of blood T cell repertoires in COVID-19. Sequencing was performed with immunoSEQ multiplex PCR; in TCRdb, only in-frame clones are kept and a portion is missing. The sample has about 250,000 clones; about 87% are singletons. The receptor's source is a woman aged 25 to 39 with acute COVID-19. Sequencing input: PBMCs or T cells enriched from blood (not recorded which). The V and J genes are TRBV28 and TRBJ2-3; TRBD2 matches at 10 bases. The CDR3 spells CASRAQGQRGGADTQYF. The CDR3 DNA is TGTGCCAGCAGGGCCCAGGGGCAGCGGGGGGGGGCAGATACGCAGTATTTT.